This T cell receptor (beta chain) was recorded in a study of OX40 agonist ivuxolimab in advanced cancers. Broadly, across the study: Ivuxolimab, which targeted the costimulatory receptor OX40 (CD134), was an agonistic, fully human IgG2 monoclonal antibody. The dose-escalation cohort was around 84% male with a mean age of approximately 60 years, ranging from 23 to 79. Intravenous ivuxolimab was administered to patients every 2 weeks at six dose levels: 0.01, 0.1, 0.3, 1.5, 3 and 10 mg/kg. The paper covers the monotherapy dose-escalation part of the phase I ivuxolimab trial, which included N of about 50 patients. The point of sequencing TCRbeta in the periphery was to test whether ivuxolimab changed TCR sequence diversity and drove clonal T-cell expansion. Three dose-escalation patients achieved partial responses, one with hepatocellular carcinoma and two with cutaneous melanoma. Prior anti-PD-1, anti-PD-L1 or anti-CTLA-4 therapy was permitted, and roughly two fifths of dose-escalation patients had received checkpoint inhibitors. Of the 50 to 55 dose-escalation patients, hepatocellular carcinoma was present in approximately 20, melanoma in around 15, renal cell carcinoma in 9 and head and neck cancer in 9.

The research as a whole found: Low levels of normalized T-cell clonal expansion were also seen in some patients who did not respond. Which antigens the clonally expanded peripheral T cells were specific for was not determined. In the 0.1-3.0 mg/kg groups, partial responders had among the lowest normalized peripheral clonal expansion, particularly in CD8+ T cells. At doses from 0.1 to 3.0 mg/kg, clonal expansion was seen in both CD4+ and CD8+ blood T cells between baseline and week 6. After ivuxolimab, expanded clones were on average more numerous among CD8+ T cells than among CD4+ T cells.

Genomic DNA was extracted from sorted cells for sequencing of the TCRbeta CDR3 region. TCRbeta CDR3 regions were sequenced using the immunoSEQ Assay. The table comes from immuneACCESS by way of TCRdb, which keeps in-frame sequences with V and J called. Part of the clones is missing from these tables; in studies checked, under half for an unresolved V gene and the rest for unknown reasons. This sample comprises about 73,000 clones, 85% to 90% of them detected only once. Approximately 9.9% of the sample rests with the top ten. The trial excluded patients who had a history of autoimmune disease or were on systemic immunosuppression. Peripheral blood for TCR sequencing was drawn from every dose cohort at baseline, at cycle 4 day 1 and at cycle 7 day 1. The samples were taken from a phase I, first-in-human, multicenter, open-label dose-escalation trial of ivuxolimab. Adults with locally advanced or metastatic head and neck squamous cell, hepatocellular, melanoma or renal cell carcinoma were enrolled in the trial. Before TCR sequencing, CD4+ and CD8+ T cells were separately sorted from peripheral blood.

The germline V gene (reference sequence) sets CDR1 to LNHDA and CDR2 to SQIVND. The CDR3 starts with the cysteine, ends with the phenylalanine, and has 13 residues. Here the CDR3 DNA is all that survives: 39 bases in frame from base 1. The junction carries 15 bases between V and J, which are trimmed by 6 bases and 8 bases respectively. In the case of this clone: No antigen is known for it. No clone much larger than this one lies a single base away; base qualities are absent.

This sequence originates from an adult with an advanced solid tumor such as melanoma, head and neck, liver or kidney cancer. The sequencing used CD4+ or CD8+ T cells sorted from blood, collected in a trial of the OX40 agonist ivuxolimab. Here the chain combines TRBV19 and TRBJ2-3; the D match is possibly TRBD1 or TRBD2, with 5 bases aligned in each. This receptor carries the CDR3 CASSMGVRATQYF. In nucleotides, the sequence is TGTGCCAGTAGCATGGGGGTCCGTGCTACGCAGTATTTT.